The next 3 T cell receptor beta chains were all read from a single sample in a study of identical twins (dated by TCRdb to the mid-2010s). Libraries were prepared through 5' RACE. For sequencing, an Illumina HiSeq 2000 was employed. Clones were called with MiXCR by TCRdb after fastp trimmed the public reads at Q25, and only in-frame beta chains were retained. Records with the same CDR3 protein are collapsed into one entry carrying the most frequent genes and DNA. Counted in this sample were hundreds of thousands of distinct CDR3 sequences; approximately 13% of them appeared once. The top ten clonotypes cover around 1.5% of the sample. These same records also appear under a second study, on yellow fever vaccine responses in identical twins.

The sample was PBMCs. The receptors shown here come from a woman between 18 and 29 years old in good health.

This clonotype has at least ten counts. The rearrangement joins TRBV5-1 to TRBJ2-5; D may match TRBD1 or TRBD2 (5 bases each). This CDR3 comprises 15 residues. CDR1 and CDR2 from the germline V gene are SGHRS and YFSETQ. Trimming cost V 6 bases and J 3 bases, with 18 bases left between them. Here the CDR3 DNA reads TGCGCCAGCAAGCTGGGGACGAGAAACAAAGAGACCCAGTACTTC. Translated, it gives CASKLGTRNKETQYF. The full variable domain, with the rest looked up from reference TRBV5-1 and TRBJ2-5, is KAGVTQTPRYLIKTRGQQVTLSCSPISGHRSVSWYQQTPGQGLQFLFEYFSETQRNKGNFPGRFSGRQFSNSRSEMNVSTLELGDSALYLCASKLGTRNKETQYFGPGTRLLVL.

This clonotype was counted ten times or more. The chain combines TRBV29-1 with TRBJ2-1; 8 bases line up with TRBD2. CDR1 is SQVTM, CDR2 ANQGSEA, per germline. The V and J ends lost 3 bases and 4 bases, in that order; junction bases with no gene match: 11. The CDR3 is made up of 16 amino acids. CDR3 in amino acids: CSVDGSLSGRYNEQFF. The CDR3 nucleotides are TGCAGCGTTGACGGTTCCTTGAGCGGGAGATACAATGAGCAGTTCTTC.

This clonotype has ten or more counts. This rearrangement joins TRBV24-1 to TRBJ2-7, with no clear D. The V gene lost 6 bases and the J gene lost 7 bases, with 9 bases spanning the gap. Looked up from germline, CDR1 is KGHDR and CDR2 is SFDVKD. The CDR3 length is 11 residues. CDR3 region: CATSKWGEQYF. In nucleotides, the CDR3 is TGTGCCACCAGTAAGTGGGGTGAGCAGTACTTC.